This T cell receptor (beta chain) stems from a study of PD-L1 blockade in urothelial cancer. At the level of the study: Each patient had 0 to 3 earlier chemotherapy regimens. Treatment start was followed by blood analysis at 3 weeks (second dose) and again at 6 weeks.

Time point reported: peripheral blood 6 weeks after treatment start. Libraries were prepared by immunoSEQ multiplex PCR; TCRdb keeps only in-frame clonotypes and omits some of them. This table holds fewer than 85,000 clones, 85% to 90% found once. The CDR3 sequence is 14 residues long. The V end was cut by 7 bases, the J end by 1 base, with 11 bases between. Germline CDR1 and CDR2: SGHTA and FQGNSA. The receptor's source is a man in his 60s with urothelial cancer. The input for sequencing was PBMCs, taken around atezolizumab (anti-PD-L1) treatment. The V gene is TRBV7-2, the J gene TRBJ1-5; no firm D call. CDR3 residues: CASTLGGSNQPQHF. The CDR3 DNA sequence: TGTGCCAGCACCTTGGGCGGGAGCAATCAGCCCCAGCATTTT.